The rows below give T cell receptor beta chains drawn from one sample of a study of siplizumab effects on memory and regulatory T cells. Only in-frame clones appear in the TCRdb table, and some are missing; sequencing was by immunoSEQ multiplex PCR. The data contain 110,000 or so clones, about 93% of them singletons. The specimen was CD4+ T cells sorted from blood. These receptors all stem from a human donor in good health. CDR3s include the opening cysteine and the closing phenylalanine or tryptophan. The D gene is left open where the match is weak. Clone size is stated in some rows and not others, as once, few, many or a class when expanded.

j_gene: TRBJ2-5
len: 16
d_gene: .
v_gene: TRBV4-1
abundance: .
CDR3aa: CASSQTTGWGGETQYF
CDR3nt: TGCGCCAGCAGCCAAACGACAGGGTGGGGAGGAGAGACCCAGTACTTC

j_gene: TRBJ2-1
len: 14
d_gene: TRBD2
v_gene: TRBV5-4
abundance: .
CDR3aa: CASNLAGGHFEQFF
CDR3nt: TGTGCCAGCAACCTAGCGGGAGGGCATTTTGAGCAGTTCTTC

j_gene: TRBJ2-3
len: 14
d_gene: .
v_gene: TRBV4-2
abundance: .
CDR3aa: CASSQDEGLGGQYF
CDR3nt: TGTGCCAGCAGCCAAGATGAGGGGCTAGGCGGGCAGTATTTT

j_gene: TRBJ2-3
len: 11
d_gene: .
v_gene: TRBV30
abundance: once
CDR3aa: CAWRFTDTQYF
CDR3nt: TGTGCCTGGAGGTTCACAGATACGCAGTATTTT

j_gene: TRBJ1-5
len: 17
d_gene: TRBD1
v_gene: TRBV4-2
abundance: .
CDR3aa: CASSQDRSGTGGQPQHF
CDR3nt: TGTGCCAGCAGCCAAGATCGGTCAGGGACAGGGGGCCAGCCCCAGCATTTT

j_gene: TRBJ2-3
len: 14
d_gene: .
v_gene: TRBV5-6
abundance: .
CDR3aa: CASRGDRGTDTQYF
CDR3nt: TGTGCCAGCAGAGGGGACCGAGGCACAGATACGCAGTATTTT

j_gene: TRBJ2-7
len: 12
d_gene: .
v_gene: TRBV6-1
abundance: .
CDR3aa: CASSEDRREQYF
CDR3nt: TGTGCCAGCAGTGAAGATCGGCGGGAGCAGTACTTC

j_gene: TRBJ1-3
len: 15
d_gene: .
v_gene: TRBV9
abundance: .
CDR3aa: CASSVEGVSGNTIYF
CDR3nt: TGTGCCAGCAGCGTAGAGGGAGTCTCTGGAAACACCATATATTTT

j_gene: TRBJ2-7
len: 12
d_gene: .
v_gene: TRBV12-5
abundance: .
CDR3aa: CASGRTAYEQYF
CDR3nt: TGTGCTAGTGGAAGGACAGCCTACGAGCAGTACTTC

j_gene: TRBJ1-2
len: 13
d_gene: .
v_gene: TRBV7-9
abundance: few
CDR3aa: CASSQGGGYGYTF
CDR3nt: TGTGCCAGCAGCCAGGGCGGGGGCTATGGCTACACCTTC

j_gene: TRBJ2-5
len: 14
d_gene: .
v_gene: TRBV28
abundance: .
CDR3aa: CASSLIGPQETQYF
CDR3nt: TGTGCCAGCAGTTTAATCGGGCCCCAAGAGACCCAGTACTTC

j_gene: TRBJ1-6
len: 12
d_gene: .
v_gene: TRBV30
abundance: few
CDR3aa: CAWARTSSPLHF
CDR3nt: TGTGCCTGGGCCCGGACGTCTTCACCCCTCCACTTT

j_gene: TRBJ2-7
len: 16
d_gene: .
v_gene: TRBV6-5
abundance: .
CDR3aa: CASSYSPSVGLVEQYF
CDR3nt: TGTGCCAGCAGTTACTCCCCTAGCGTCGGGTTGGTCGAGCAGTACTTC

j_gene: TRBJ1-2
len: 16
d_gene: TRBD1
v_gene: TRBV4-2
abundance: .
CDR3aa: CASSQDSGQVYYGYTF
CDR3nt: TGTGCCAGCAGCCAAGATTCGGGACAGGTATACTATGGCTACACCTTC

j_gene: TRBJ1-4
len: 17
d_gene: TRBD1
v_gene: TRBV13
abundance: .
CDR3aa: CASSYRDRVKTNEKLFF
CDR3nt: TGTGCCAGCAGCTACCGGGACAGGGTGAAGACTAATGAAAAACTGTTTTTT

j_gene: TRBJ2-2
len: 15
d_gene: TRBD2
v_gene: TRBV6-5
abundance: .
CDR3aa: CASGAGGRGTGELFF
CDR3nt: TGTGCCAGCGGCGCGGGGGGGCGGGGCACCGGGGAGCTGTTTTTT

j_gene: TRBJ1-1
len: 13
d_gene: .
v_gene: TRBV6-6
abundance: .
CDR3aa: CASRNDRNTEAFF
CDR3nt: TGTGCCAGCAGGAACGACCGGAACACTGAAGCTTTCTTT

j_gene: TRBJ1-5
len: 14
d_gene: TRBD1
v_gene: TRBV5-8
abundance: .
CDR3aa: CASSTTGGNQPQHF
CDR3nt: TGTGCCAGCAGCACGACAGGGGGCAATCAGCCCCAGCATTTT

j_gene: TRBJ2-3
len: 15
d_gene: TRBD1
v_gene: TRBV5-4
abundance: .
CDR3aa: CASRDPGQSTDTQYF
CDR3nt: TGTGCCAGCAGGGACCCGGGACAGAGCACAGATACGCAGTATTTT

j_gene: TRBJ1-1
len: 12
d_gene: .
v_gene: TRBV27
abundance: .
CDR3aa: CASRGPTNSAFF
CDR3nt: TGTGCCAGCAGAGGGCCAACCAATTCGGCTTTCTTT

j_gene: TRBJ1-1
len: 11
d_gene: .
v_gene: TRBV2
abundance: once
CDR3aa: CASSVRQEAFF
CDR3nt: TGTGCCAGCAGTGTTCGCCAAGAAGCTTTCTTT

j_gene: TRBJ2-7
len: 15
d_gene: TRBD1
v_gene: TRBV10-1
abundance: .
CDR3aa: CASSESRGQPYEQYF
CDR3nt: TGCGCCAGCAGTGAGTCGAGGGGACAGCCCTACGAGCAGTACTTC

j_gene: TRBJ2-7
len: 13
d_gene: .
v_gene: TRBV27
abundance: .
CDR3aa: CASSLDWLGEQYF
CDR3nt: TGTGCCAGCAGTCTGGACTGGCTGGGGGAGCAGTACTTC

j_gene: TRBJ1-2
len: 11
d_gene: .
v_gene: TRBV30
abundance: .
CDR3aa: CAWVFVSDYTF
CDR3nt: TGTGCCTGGGTTTTCGTTAGCGACTACACCTTC

j_gene: TRBJ2-1
len: 14
d_gene: TRBD2
v_gene: TRBV7-9
abundance: few
CDR3aa: CASSLLAGVDEQFF
CDR3nt: TGTGCCAGCAGCCTCTTAGCGGGAGTGGACGAGCAGTTCTTC

j_gene: TRBJ1-6
len: 16
d_gene: .
v_gene: TRBV7-8
abundance: .
CDR3aa: CASSNSGISYNSPLHF
CDR3nt: TGTGCCAGCAGCAATAGCGGTATCTCCTATAATTCACCCCTCCACTTT

j_gene: TRBJ2-7
len: 15
d_gene: .
v_gene: TRBV4-2
abundance: .
CDR3aa: CASSPGAGDSYEQYF
CDR3nt: TGTGCCAGCAGTCCGGGAGCCGGGGACTCCTACGAGCAGTACTTC

j_gene: TRBJ2-7
len: 13
d_gene: TRBD1
v_gene: TRBV5-6
abundance: .
CDR3aa: CASSQTGAREQYF
CDR3nt: TGTGCCAGCAGCCAAACAGGGGCGAGGGAGCAGTACTTC

j_gene: TRBJ1-2
len: 13
d_gene: .
v_gene: TRBV5-4
abundance: .
CDR3aa: CASSLGGHYGYTF
CDR3nt: TGTGCCAGCAGCTTGGGTGGGCACTATGGCTACACCTTC

j_gene: TRBJ2-5
len: 15
d_gene: TRBD2
v_gene: TRBV5-6
abundance: .
CDR3aa: CASSLRAGVTETQYF
CDR3nt: TGTGCCAGCAGCTTGAGGGCGGGAGTGACGGAGACCCAGTACTTC

j_gene: TRBJ1-1
len: 13
d_gene: TRBD1
v_gene: TRBV6-7
abundance: .
CDR3aa: CASRKGGLTEAFF
CDR3nt: TGTGCCAGCAGAAAAGGGGGCCTGACTGAAGCTTTCTTT

j_gene: TRBJ2-7
len: 14
d_gene: .
v_gene: TRBV5-4
abundance: .
CDR3aa: CASSRAGRPYEQYF
CDR3nt: TGTGCCAGCAGCCGTGCCGGGAGACCCTACGAGCAGTACTTC

j_gene: TRBJ2-1
len: 15
d_gene: .
v_gene: TRBV9
abundance: .
CDR3aa: CASSVGPTSYNEQFF
CDR3nt: TGTGCCAGCAGCGTAGGGCCCACCTCCTACAATGAGCAGTTCTTC

j_gene: TRBJ2-5
len: 15
d_gene: .
v_gene: TRBV5-8
abundance: .
CDR3aa: CASSLFQGSRETQYF
CDR3nt: TGTGCCAGCAGCTTGTTCCAGGGCTCTAGAGAGACCCAGTACTTC

j_gene: TRBJ1-2
len: 14
d_gene: TRBD1
v_gene: TRBV5-1
abundance: .
CDR3aa: CASSSSDRGQGYTF
CDR3nt: TGCGCCAGCAGTTCCTCGGACAGGGGGCAAGGCTACACCTTC

j_gene: TRBJ1-1
len: 15
d_gene: .
v_gene: TRBV6-5
abundance: few
CDR3aa: CASSRKSTLLTEAFF
CDR3nt: TGTGCCAGCAGCCGCAAATCGACTTTGCTGACTGAAGCTTTCTTT

j_gene: TRBJ1-5
len: 15
d_gene: .
v_gene: TRBV19
abundance: .
CDR3aa: CASSISAAGSQPQHF
CDR3nt: TGTGCCAGTAGTATCTCGGCAGCCGGGTCACAGCCCCAGCATTTT

j_gene: TRBJ1-1
len: 15
d_gene: .
v_gene: TRBV5-1
abundance: few
CDR3aa: CASSLGQAGGTEAFF
CDR3nt: TGCGCCAGCAGCTTGGGTCAGGCGGGGGGCACTGAAGCTTTCTTT

j_gene: TRBJ2-1
len: 16
d_gene: .
v_gene: TRBV4-1
abundance: once
CDR3aa: CASSQVDGTFYNEQFF
CDR3nt: TGCGCCAGCAGCCAAGTTGATGGAACCTTCTACAATGAGCAGTTCTTC

j_gene: TRBJ1-1
len: 13
d_gene: .
v_gene: TRBV19
abundance: .
CDR3aa: CASIRGQSTEAFF
CDR3nt: TGTGCCAGTATCAGAGGGCAATCGACTGAAGCTTTCTTT